This T cell receptor beta chain comes out of a study of shared clonotypes between healthy human individuals. Overall study: Samples came from a couple of female and a few male donors aged 18 to 49. Study-wide points: Clonotypes shared by all four donors outscored non-shared clonotypes in generation probability. Clonotype sharing across several donors was observed for around 4.5% of naive CD4 clonotypes.

The CDR3 spans 15 residues. V shed 0 bases and J shed 0 bases, with 9 bases lying between them. Clones were sequenced by immunoSEQ multiplex PCR, and TCRdb holds only the in-frame ones, with some missing. Of around 2,000,000 clones in the sample, 85% to 95% were seen once. Splitting the CD4+ cells yielded a CD45RA+ naive subset and a CD45RA-negative memory subset. Notes on this clone: Its antigen is not identified.

This clonotype was obtained from a man between 18 and 35 years old in good health. The sample taken for sequencing was naive CD4+ T cells sorted from blood. Subset: CD45RA+ positively selected. The chain links TRBV5-3 to TRBJ1-2; D possibly corresponds to TRBD1 (5 bases). TRBV5-3 is noted as an ORF with a role that remains uncertain. DNA of the CDR3: TGTGCCAGAAGCTTGGAAGGGACGGCTAACTATGGCTACACCTTC. It codes for CARSLEGTANYGYTF.